This TCR beta chain was recorded in a study of blood T cells in healthy people across ages. CDR1 is MGHDK and CDR2 is SYGVNS in the germline V gene. CDR3 length: 14 residues. V was cut by 6 bases and J by 2 bases, with 14 bases left in between. Sample-barcoded 5' priming and a J-beta primer mix drove a second PCR of 7 to 11 cycles. TCRdb re-derived calls from the 5' RACE reads in MiXCR, one entry per CDR3 protein. The sample holds roughly 550,000 distinct CDR3 sequences, nearly 25% seen once. This sample also appeared in a second study, on T cells of mothers and their children.

V and J are TRBV25-1 and TRBJ2-7; D ambiguous. The receptor was isolated from a boy younger than 18 in good health. Specimen: blood. In nucleotides, the CDR3 is TGTGCCAGCAGCGAAACGCGCAACACCTACGAGCAGTACTTC. Its protein product is CASSETRNTYEQYF.